This passage covers 16 T cell receptor beta chains from one sample sequenced in a study of T cell responses to AZD1222 COVID-19 vaccine. Generated by immunoSEQ multiplex PCR, the TCRdb table keeps only in-frame clones and is missing some. The top ten hold around 2.6% of the sample, which has fewer than 200,000 clones, around nine tenths seen once. The source material was peripheral blood, sampled on day 0 of AZD1222 vaccination. The origin of the receptors is an adult in good health.

This chain links TRBV29-1 with TRBJ2-2; no reliable D call. Trimming removed 2 bases from V and 4 bases from J, with 8 bases in between. The CDR3 is made up of 13 amino acids. Per germline, CDR1 SQVTM and CDR2 ANQGSEA. The CDR3 nucleotides are TGCAGCGTTGAACCCGAGGCCACCGGGGAGCTGTTTTTT. Translating it yields CSVEPEATGELFF.

The chain has TRBV7-2 and TRBJ1-6; 7 bases line up with TRBD1. The germline V gene has CDR1 SGHTA and CDR2 FQGNSA. J lost 8 bases, V lost 1 base, and 8 bases had no gene match. The CDR3 runs to 16 residues. DNA of the CDR3: TGTGCCAGCAGCTTAGTGGCCGGGACAGCCTATTCACCCCTCCACTTT. It yields the protein CASSLVAGTAYSPLHF.

The genes are TRBV19 and TRBJ1-2; TRBD1 agrees at 7 bases. The CDR3 has 11 residues. V lost 9 bases to trimming and J lost 3 bases; unmatched junction nucleotides: 1. CDR1 and CDR2 (germline): LNHDA, SQIVND (reference sequence). CDR3 bases: TGTGCCAGCGGGACAGACTATGGCTACACCTTC. Its protein product is CASGTDYGYTF.

V and J are TRBV12-3 or TRBV12-4 and TRBJ2-7, with D hard to call. Between the trimmed V and J ends, which lost 4 bases and 6 bases, there was a span of 7 bases. This CDR3 region has 11 residues. The CDR3 nucleotides read TGTGCCAGCAGTTACCCTGGCGAGCAGTACTTC. Translating gives CASSYPGEQYF.

This clone was found once. V gene TRBV27 combines with J gene TRBJ1-3; no reliable D call. V lost 6 bases, J lost 2 bases, and 8 bases lay in between. Germline V gives CDR1 MNHEY, CDR2 SMNVEV (reference sequence). The length of the CDR3 is 13 residues. The CDR3: CASRRVTGNTIYF. The CDR3 DNA is TGTGCCAGCAGGAGGGTTACTGGAAACACCATATATTTT.

This sequence joins TRBV10-1 and TRBJ1-1, with TRBD1 matching 8 bases. This CDR3 has 14 residues. J lost 5 bases, V lost 2 bases, and 4 bases had no gene match. The V gene's germline CDR1 is WNHNN and CDR2 SYGVQD (reference sequence). The CDR3 nucleotides read TGCGCCAGCAGTGAGGGACAGGGAAAGACTGAAGCTTTCTTT. It translates to CASSEGQGKTEAFF.

This sequence joins TRBV5-1 and TRBJ1-6, with a possible D match to TRBD1 (5 bases). The CDR3 loop spans 15 amino acids. Germline assignment: CDR1 SGHRS and CDR2 YFSETQ. V was shortened by 4 bases and J by 3 bases, with 11 bases between the two germline ends. The CDR3 loop reads CASSGGTVYNSPLHF. DNA of the CDR3: TGCGCCAGCAGCGGCGGGACGGTCTATAATTCACCCCTCCACTTT.

Here the CDR3 DNA reads TGTGCCAGCAGTGAATTGCCGGGACAGCCCCAGCATTTT. Amino acid sequence: CASSELPGQPQHF. The V gene is TRBV6-1, the J gene TRBJ1-5; no definite D call. CDR3 size: 13 residues. V was cut by 2 bases and J by 7 bases, with 9 bases left in between. Germline V gene lookup returns CDR1 MNHNS and CDR2 SASEGT.

This clone has only one observation. The chain uses TRBV6-5 and TRBJ1-2, with TRBD1 matching over 11 bases. The CDR3 length is 15 residues. The V and J ends lost 4 bases and 8 bases, in that order; junction bases with no gene match: 9. From germline, CDR1 is MNHEY and CDR2 SVGAGI. CDR3 sequence reads: CASSLPGTGGKGYTF. DNA of the CDR3: TGTGCCAGCAGTTTACCGGGGACAGGGGGGAAAGGCTACACCTTC.

The chain is built from TRBV5-1 and TRBJ1-1; TRBD1 aligns across 8 bases. The trim removed 0 bases at V and 0 bases at J, leaving 10 bases unmatched. CDR1 and CDR2 from the germline V gene are SGHRS and YFSETQ. This CDR3 contains 18 residues. The CDR3 DNA is TGCGCCAGCAGCTTGGTCGGGACAGGAGAATTTTTGAACACTGAAGCTTTCTTT. It yields the protein CASSLVGTGEFLNTEAFF.

This chain joins TRBV15 and TRBJ2-7, with unresolved D. V lost 0 bases to trimming and J lost 0 bases, with 6 bases between them. This CDR3 has 14 amino acids. CDR1 and CDR2 from the germline V gene are LNHNV and YYDKDF (reference sequence). CDR3 DNA: TGTGCCACCAGCAGAGAACAAAGCTCCTACGAGCAGTACTTC. It encodes CATSREQSSYEQYF.

The V call is TRBV6-1, the J call TRBJ1-1; D is possibly TRBD1 (5 bases). Germline V gene sequence: CDR1 MNHNS, CDR2 SASEGT. V was trimmed by 2 bases and J by 7 bases, leaving 11 bases between them. CDR3 size: 13 residues. This CDR3 is CASSERGIDEAFF. The CDR3 coding sequence is TGTGCCAGCAGTGAAAGGGGAATAGATGAAGCTTTCTTT.

J is TRBJ1-2 and V is TRBV2; 7 nucleotides match TRBD1. This CDR3 spans 15 amino acids. J gave up 6 bases and V 1 base, and 8 bases lay outside the gene matches. CDR1 is SNHLY and CDR2 is FYNNEI in the germline V gene. The CDR3 here is CASSEGQGVSDGYTF. Here the CDR3 DNA reads TGTGCCAGCAGTGAAGGGCAGGGGGTGTCAGATGGCTACACCTTC.

V is TRBV6-5 and J is TRBJ1-2; D gene uncertain. Germline lookup yields CDR1 MNHEY and CDR2 SVGAGI. V lost 3 bases to trimming and J lost 8 bases, with 22 bases between them. The CDR3 has 16 residues. The DNA for the CDR3 is TGTGCCAGCAGTTATAGGTTAGTCCCCCGGAACGGGGGCTACACCTTC. Translated: CASSYRLVPRNGGYTF.

CDR3 sequence: CASSGLLGGLNTEAFF. CDR3 coding DNA: TGTGCCAGCAGTGGCTTACTGGGGGGTCTGAACACTGAAGCTTTCTTT. The gene calls are TRBV11-2 and TRBJ1-1, with a possible D match to TRBD1 (5 bases). Trimming shortened V by 6 bases and J by 0 bases, and 17 bases separated the two germline ends. The CDR3 is made up of 16 amino acids. Germline loops: CDR1 SGHAT, CDR2 FQNNGV. Full variable domain (missing parts from reference TRBV11-2 and TRBJ1-1): EAGVAQSPRYKIIEKRQSVAFWCNPISGHATLYWYQQILGQGPKLLIQFQNNGVVDDSQLPKDRFSAERLKGVDSTLKIQPAKLEDSAVYLCASSGLLGGLNTEAFFGQGTRLTVV.

V and J are TRBV12-3 or TRBV12-4 and TRBJ1-1; D remains ambiguous. This CDR3 contains 13 residues. Trimming took off 7 bases at V and 11 bases at J, with 20 bases between the two ends. In DNA form, the CDR3 reads TGTGCCAGCAACCCCGGTGGTGAGCCGAGGGCTTTCTTT. Its translation is CASNPGGEPRAFF.